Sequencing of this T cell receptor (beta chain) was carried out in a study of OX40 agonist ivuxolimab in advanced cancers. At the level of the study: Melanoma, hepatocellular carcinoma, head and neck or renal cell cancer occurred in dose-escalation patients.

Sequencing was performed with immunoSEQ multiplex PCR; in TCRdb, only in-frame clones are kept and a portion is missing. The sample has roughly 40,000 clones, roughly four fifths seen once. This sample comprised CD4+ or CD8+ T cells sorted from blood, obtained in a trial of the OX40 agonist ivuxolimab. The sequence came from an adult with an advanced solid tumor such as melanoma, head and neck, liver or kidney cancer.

CDR3 sequence reads: CASSQVRGGNTEAFF. As DNA, the CDR3 is TGTGCCAGCAGCCAAGTCCGGGGGGGGAACACTGAAGCTTTCTTT. V and J are TRBV14 and TRBJ1-1; D perhaps matches TRBD1 (5 bases). CDR3 length: 15 residues. Germline CDR1 is SGHDN and CDR2 is FVKESK. V was shortened by 1 base and J by 1 base, with 10 bases between the two germline ends.